Given below is one T cell receptor (beta chain) in context. Its cognate antigen is unknown. Distinct nucleotide sequences in the sample also encode this CDR3. Trimming took off 5 bases at V and 1 base at J, with 8 bases between the two ends. The CDR3 spans 13 residues. The germline V gene encodes CDR1 SGHVS and CDR2 FNYEAQ. Assay used: immunoSEQ multiplex PCR; TCRdb lists only in-frame clones, some missing. The repertoire has approximately 80,000 clones, around nine tenths of them found once; the top ten carry roughly 0.37%. The sample belongs to a study of graft-versus-host responses after intestinal transplantation. As for the study in general: Transplant types were multivisceral, liver-intestinal, or isolated intestinal. The whole recipient group had anti-thymocyte globulin induction followed by tacrolimus and steroids for two to three years.

Whole-study findings and limits: The presence of high graft-versus-host to host-versus-graft clonal ratios in allografts characterized patients with graft-donor T cell macrochimerism. GvH clones occurred in recipient marrow; some first appeared in ileum or blood.

The chain joins TRBV7-6 to TRBJ1-1; D is uncertain. This receptor was identified in a human donor who received an intestinal transplant. The sample consisted of unstimulated CD4+ T cells sorted from spleen or lymph node cells, taken before intestinal transplant. The CDR3 reads CASSLSGNTEAFF. CDR3 nucleotide sequence: TGTGCCAGCAGCCTATCAGGGAACACTGAAGCTTTCTTT.